One and the same sample provided the 19 T cell receptor beta chains below, sequenced in a study of blood T cell repertoires in COVID-19. Sequencing was performed with immunoSEQ multiplex PCR; in TCRdb, only in-frame clones are kept and a portion is missing. The sample includes more than 80,000 clones, about 80% seen only once; the top ten take 11% to 15%. The sample comprised peripheral blood. These receptors all come from a woman aged 55-69 years with acute or convalescent COVID-19.

The gene calls are TRBV5-1 and TRBJ2-1; 7 positions agree with TRBD2. Germline CDR1 and CDR2: SGHRS and YFSETQ. The CDR3 has 20 amino acids. Trimming took 4 bases from V and 0 from J; bases not matched to a gene: 19. The chain's CDR3 is CASSPRRASGLSSSYNEQFF. The CDR3 DNA sequence: TGCGCCAGCAGCCCGCGCCGGGCTAGCGGCCTATCTAGCTCCTACAATGAGCAGTTCTTC. The entire variable domain, with the rest obtained from reference TRBV5-1 and TRBJ2-1, is as follows: KAGVTQTPRYLIKTRGQQVTLSCSPISGHRSVSWYQQTPGQGLQFLFEYFSETQRNKGNFPGRFSGRQFSNSRSEMNVSTLELGDSALYLCASSPRRASGLSSSYNEQFFGPGTRLTVL.

The rearrangement joins TRBV2 to TRBJ2-5, with a possible D match to TRBD2 (6 bases). The germline V and J ends were trimmed by 6 bases and 5 bases, with 19 bases remaining between them. Germline CDR1 and CDR2: SNHLY and FYNNEI. The length of the CDR3 is 15 residues. DNA for the CDR3: TGTGCCAGCAGCTCGGGAGACGCGGGACGGGAGACCCAGTACTTC. Residues: CASSSGDAGRETQYF.

CDR3 sequence (DNA): TGTGCCAGCAGTTACTCGAGCAGGTACTACGAGCAGTACTTC. Protein: CASSYSSRYYEQYF. The chain joins TRBV6-5 to TRBJ2-7; D gene ambiguous. Germline CDR1 and CDR2: MNHEY and SVGAGI. Between the trimmed V and J ends, which lost 0 bases and 3 bases, there was a span of 9 bases. This CDR3 spans 14 amino acids.

The V gene is TRBV11-2, the J gene TRBJ2-5; 8 bases agree with TRBD2. Germline lookup yields CDR1 SGHAT and CDR2 FQNNGV. Trimming cost V 3 bases and J 4 bases; bases outside gene matches: 4. This CDR3 spans 14 amino acids. CDR3: CASSLAGGRETQYF. The CDR3 DNA is TGTGCCAGCAGCTTGGCGGGAGGAAGAGAGACCCAGTACTTC.

V and J are TRBV2 and TRBJ2-2; 7 bases map to TRBD1. There are 13 residues in the CDR3. V lost 7 bases and J lost 4; bases outside the gene matches: 3. CDR1 SNHLY and CDR2 FYNNEI come from the germline V gene. In DNA form, the CDR3 reads TGTGCCAGCAACAGGGGAAGCACCGGGGAGCTGTTTTTT. It yields the protein CASNRGSTGELFF.

The chain is built from TRBV2 and TRBJ1-1; D remains unclear. This CDR3 is built from 13 residues. Trimming removed 7 bases from V and 5 bases from J, with 14 bases in between. Germline loops: CDR1 SNHLY, CDR2 FYNNEI. CDR3 DNA sequence: TGTGCCAGCATCCGGGAATCGGGGACTGAAGCTTTCTTT. It encodes CASIRESGTEAFF.

The chain combines TRBV12-5 with TRBJ2-2; 12 nucleotides agree with TRBD2. CDR1 LGHNT and CDR2 FRNRAP come from the germline V gene. The trim removed 2 bases at V and 8 bases at J, leaving 9 bases unmatched. The CDR3 runs 17 residues. DNA for the CDR3: TGTGCTAGTGGTTTGCTCCGACTAGCGGGAGCGTCTGGGGAGCTGTTTTTT. Protein product: CASGLLRLAGASGELFF.

The CDR3 region has the DNA TGTGCCAGCAGCTACCGACAGGGTGAGGACCATACGCAGTATTTT. It encodes CASSYRQGEDHTQYF. The chain couples TRBV9 to TRBJ2-3, with 7 bases matching TRBD1. V trimming: 4 bases; J trimming: 7 bases; junction bases outside the gene matches: 12. This CDR3 region has 15 residues. The germline V gene encodes CDR1 SGDLS and CDR2 YYNGEE.

The chain joins TRBV7-2 to TRBJ2-5; 9 positions match TRBD2. Trimming cost V 6 bases and J 2 bases; bases outside gene matches: 4. CDR1 SGHTA and CDR2 FQGNSA come from the germline V gene. The CDR3 loop spans 14 amino acids. This chain's CDR3 is CASRRGGNQETQYF. The CDR3 DNA reads TGTGCCAGCAGGCGGGGGGGAAATCAAGAGACCCAGTACTTC.

This chain joins TRBV5-4 and TRBJ2-7; D might be TRBD1 (6 bases). CDR1 SGHNT and CDR2 YYREEE come from the germline V gene (reference sequence). Deletions cut 2 bases from V and 0 bases from J, with 9 bases between. This CDR3 has 14 amino acids. CDR3 DNA: TGTGCCAGCAGCTTAGACAGGAACTCCTACGAGCAGTACTTC. This codes for CASSLDRNSYEQYF.

In this sample, this clone turned up a few times. V is TRBV6-5 and J is TRBJ1-1, with D maybe TRBD1 (6 bases). CDR3 length: 14 residues. In germline, CDR1 is MNHEY, CDR2 SVGAGI. V lost 6 bases and J lost 0, with 11 bases in between. The CDR3 sequence: CASSQGRVNTEAFF. The CDR3 DNA sequence: TGTGCCAGCAGCCAGGGGAGAGTGAACACTGAAGCTTTCTTT.

The gene calls are TRBV12-3 or TRBV12-4 and TRBJ2-1; the D gene is possibly TRBD1 (6 bases). The CDR3 is made up of 13 amino acids. Trimming removed 8 bases from V and 5 bases from J, with 13 bases in between. Written as DNA, the CDR3 is TGTGCCAGCCGCAAGGACAGTAACAATGAGCAGTTCTTC. As protein: CASRKDSNNEQFF.

The chain recombines TRBV14 with TRBJ2-3; 8 nucleotides agree with TRBD1. V lost 4 bases to trimming and J lost 3 bases; unmatched junction nucleotides: 6. This CDR3 is built from 15 residues. Germline V gene sequence: CDR1 SGHDN, CDR2 FVKESK. The CDR3 coding sequence is TGTGCCAGCAGCCGCGGACAGGGAAGGACAGATACGCAGTATTTT. The encoded protein is CASSRGQGRTDTQYF.

This rearrangement joins TRBV29-1 to TRBJ2-5; D unresolved. Germline V gives CDR1 SQVTM, CDR2 ANQGSEA. The CDR3 covers 14 residues. Between the trimmed V and J ends, which lost 6 bases and 1 base, there was a span of 15 bases. The CDR3 is CSVASLGSQETQYF. In nucleotides, the CDR3 is TGCAGCGTCGCCTCGTTGGGCAGCCAAGAGACCCAGTACTTC.

V and J are TRBV2 and TRBJ2-2; 8 bases match TRBD2. The junction had 8 bases not matched to a gene; V was cut back by 6 bases and J by 5 bases. The CDR3 covers 15 residues. Germline V gives CDR1 SNHLY, CDR2 FYNNEI. Written as DNA, the CDR3 is TGTGCCAGCAGCGCCCGGGAGGGAAGAACCGGGGAGCTGTTTTTT. Protein sequence: CASSAREGRTGELFF.

The V call is TRBV10-1, the J call TRBJ2-1; 14 nucleotides agree with TRBD2. CDR3 size: 14 residues. Losses at the gene ends were 6 bases for V and 14 bases for J; bases not matched to a gene: 9. Germline V gives CDR1 WNHNN, CDR2 SYGVQD (reference sequence). CDR3 bases: TGCGCCAGCAGCGACGGGACTAGCGGGAGATCGAAGTTCTTC. It encodes CASSDGTSGRSKFF.

This chain links TRBV11-1 with TRBJ2-1; the D gene is possibly TRBD1 (5 bases). Trimming shortened V by 2 bases and J by 5 bases, and 7 bases separated the two germline ends. This CDR3 is 13 amino acids long. Germline V gives CDR1 SGHAT, CDR2 FQDESV (reference sequence). The CDR3 DNA reads as TGTGCCAGCAGCTTATCAGGGAACAATGAGCAGTTCTTC. Protein product: CASSLSGNNEQFF.

The chain joins TRBV11-2 to TRBJ1-5; TRBD1 matches 8 bases. The CDR3 spans 15 residues. Germline trimming cut 5 bases from V and 2 bases from J; bases unmatched to any gene: 5. Per the germline V gene, CDR1 is SGHAT and CDR2 is FQNNGV. The CDR3 loop reads CASSSQGAGNQPQHF. The CDR3 nucleotides read TGTGCCAGCAGCAGTCAGGGGGCTGGCAATCAGCCCCAGCATTTT.

This chain links TRBV2 with TRBJ2-3, with D perhaps TRBD1 (6 bases). Trimming took off 6 bases at V and 2 bases at J, with 12 bases between the two ends. The germline V gene encodes CDR1 SNHLY and CDR2 FYNNEI. This CDR3 has 14 amino acids. The CDR3 DNA reads as TGTGCCAGCAGCCCACAGGGAGACACAGATACGCAGTATTTT. Protein product: CASSPQGDTDTQYF.